The clone carrying this T cell receptor beta chain was seen more than once but under ten times. Its antigen is not identified. An end of the junction differs from the germline gene, which may be a read error. Clinical symptoms, serum thyroxine, TRAb, thyroid ultrasound and orbital computed tomography formed the basis of diagnosis. These data originate in a study of Graves' ophthalmopathy and Graves' hyperthyroidism. Across the study: Hyperthyroidism qualified as stable when ophthalmopathy did not develop within 18 months of follow-up. General study results and limits: Detection in blood was also observed for most expanded thyroid clonotypes above 0.001 frequency.

Amplified material comprised TCR beta CDR3 regions derived from RNA transcripts. HTBI-primed first-round RT-PCR preceded second-round multiplex PCR. TCRdb reanalysed the multiplex PCR reads using MiXCR and keeps one entry per CDR3 protein. The table has over a million distinct CDR3 sequences, less than 45% seen once. Sequenced: peripheral blood or thyroid tissue (not recorded which). This TCR was sampled from an adult man with Graves' hyperthyroidism.

The chain's CDR3 is CASTSTGLPYEQYF. CDR3 DNA: TGTGCCAGCACCTCGACAGGGCTACCCTACGAGCAGTACTTC. The chain recombines TRBV10-2 with TRBJ2-7; 7 nucleotides agree with TRBD1. Germline CDR1 WSHSY, CDR2 SAAADI. CDR3 size: 14 residues.